The 11 T cell receptor beta chains given below trace back to one sample, sequenced in a study of tumor-infiltrating lymphocytes in glioblastoma multiforme (TCRdb year 2017). TCRdb records Illumina HiSeq 2500 as the sequencer. Using a modified ARM-PCR protocol with multiple V-beta primers and a C-beta primer, the team built TCRB libraries from RNA through three nested multiplex PCR rounds. TCRdb reran the public reads through fastp at Q25 and MiXCR, keeping productive beta chains. Rows with a matching CDR3 protein are joined into one entry that keeps the most common DNA and genes. The sample yields 20,000 or so distinct CDR3 sequences; 65% to 80% were counted once. The leading ten clones occupy approximately 20% of the sample. Source material: peripheral blood. The receptors derive from a male donor with glioblastoma.

This clonotype was recorded many times. The chain joins TRBV20-1 to TRBJ2-3; 9 bases agree with TRBD1. The V gene end was trimmed by 0 bases and the J gene end by 2 bases; junction bases not matched to a gene: 6. CDR3 length equals 16 residues. CDR1 is DFQATT, CDR2 SNEGSKA, per germline (reference sequence). CDR3 residues: CSAREPTGGDTDTQYF. The CDR3 nucleotides read TGCAGTGCTAGAGAACCGACAGGGGGAGACACAGATACGCAGTATTTT.

About this clonotype: At one end the junction does not follow the germline gene, possibly because of a read error. The V and J genes are TRBV11-2 and TRBJ2-1; the D gene is possibly TRBD2 (5 bases). The CDR3 is 14 residues long. Looked up from germline, CDR1 is SGHAT and CDR2 is FQNNGV. The CDR3 loop reads CASSLLERNNEQFF. In DNA form, the CDR3 reads TGTGCAAGCAGCTTACTAGAAAGGAACAATGAGCAGTTCTTC.

The CDR3 here is CATEPGQGAETQYF. The CDR3 nucleotides are TGTGCCACCGAACCTGGACAGGGGGCTGAGACCCAGTACTTC. The chain uses TRBV10-3 and TRBJ2-5, with 11 nucleotides matching TRBD1. Unmatched junction bases numbered 9, after V lost 10 bases and J lost 5 bases. The CDR3 has 14 residues. CDR1 ENHRY and CDR2 SYGVKD come from the germline V gene.

The rearrangement links TRBV7-9 to TRBJ2-4; no clear D gene. The germline CDR1 and CDR2 sequences are SEHNR and FQNEAQ (reference sequence). The CDR3 has 15 amino acids. Trimming cost V 0 bases and J 0 bases, with 6 bases left between them. The CDR3 DNA reads as TGTGCCAGCAGCTTAGCCAGCCTAGCCAAAAACATTCAGTACTTC. Translating gives CASSLASLAKNIQYF. The full variable domain, completed using reference TRBV7-9 and TRBJ2-4, is DTGVSQNPRHKITKRGQNVTFRCDPISEHNRLYWYRQTLGQGPEFLTYFQNEAQLEKSRLLSDRFSAERPKGSFSTLEIQRTEQGDSAMYLCASSLASLAKNIQYFGAGTRLSVL.

The V and J genes are TRBV11-2 and TRBJ2-3; the D gene could be TRBD1 or TRBD2 (6 bases each). Germline lookup yields CDR1 SGHAT and CDR2 FQNNGV. V was pared by 3 bases and J by 4 bases, with 11 bases between. The CDR3 covers 14 residues. For the CDR3, the DNA is TGTGCCAGCAGCTTCCAGGAGGGGGCAGATACGCAGTATTTT. Protein product: CASSFQEGADTQYF.

As concerns this clonotype: This clone may be a read error of a much larger clone one base away. This chain connects TRBV5-1 to TRBJ2-5; D possibly uses TRBD1 or TRBD2 (5 bases each). Trimming left V 7 bases short and J 5 bases short, with 18 bases between. Per the germline V gene, CDR1 is SGHRS and CDR2 is YFSETQ. This CDR3 spans 14 amino acids. In DNA form, the CDR3 reads TGCGCCAGCGAAGTAGGGACCGCGGATGAGACCCAGTACTTC. Translation gives CASEVGTADETQYF.

Remarks on this clonotype: At one of its ends the junction is not consistent with the germline gene, which may arise from a read error. The gene calls are TRBV20-1 and TRBJ1-5, with 7 bases aligning to TRBD1. The CDR3 has 15 residues. Looked up from germline, CDR1 is DFQATT and CDR2 is SNEGSKA (reference sequence). In nucleotides, the CDR3 is TGCAGTTCTAGGGAACAGGGGTTAAACAATCAGCCCCAGCATTTT. Translating it yields CSSREQGLNNQPQHF.

This clonotype is large (0.1 to 1%) within its sample. J is TRBJ2-5 and V is TRBV11-2, with D tentatively TRBD2 (6 bases). With 5 bases removed from V and 5 bases from J, the gap between germline ends came to 15 bases. Per the germline V gene, CDR1 is SGHAT and CDR2 is FQNNGV. The CDR3 covers 14 residues. The CDR3 is CASSPGGLVETQYF. Here the CDR3 DNA reads TGTGCCAGCAGCCCCGGAGGGCTGGTGGAGACCCAGTACTTC.

The table lists this clonotype with a count of one. This may stem from a read error, because a much larger clone lies one nucleotide away. The gene calls are TRBV28 and TRBJ2-2, with TRBD1 matching over 7 bases. The V and J ends lost 7 bases and 2 bases, in that order; junction bases with no gene match: 13. Germline V gene lookup returns CDR1 MDHEN and CDR2 SYDVKM. The CDR3 length is 17 residues. Here the CDR3 DNA reads TGTGCCAGCATTCCCACGACAGGGACGTACAACACCGGGGAGCTGTTTTTT. Translated: CASIPTTGTYNTGELFF.

At least ten counts were recorded for this clonotype. The rearrangement uses TRBV29-1 and TRBJ2-3, with 7 bases identical to TRBD1. Trimming at V came to 0 bases and at J to 6 bases, leaving 9 bases not matched to a gene. This CDR3 spans 15 amino acids. Germline values: CDR1 SQVTM, CDR2 ANQGSEA. This chain's CDR3 is CSVEDGGQSPDTQYF. The DNA of the CDR3 is TGCAGCGTTGAAGATGGGGGACAGAGTCCGGATACGCAGTATTTT.

Details on this clonotype: Germline is not matched at one junction end, which may reflect a read error. This sequence joins TRBV6-1 and TRBJ2-7, with TRBD2 identical over 7 bases. The CDR3 is 14 residues long. Per germline, CDR1 MNHNS and CDR2 SASEGT. The CDR3 bases are TGTACCAGCAGCCTCAGAGGGAGGGCTGACGAGCAGTACTTC. It specifies CTSSLRGRADEQYF.